This TCR beta chain was identified in a study of post-analysis software for immune sequencing data. This CDR3 has 15 amino acids. The V gene's germline CDR1 is LGHNA and CDR2 YNFKEQ. J was trimmed by 3 bases and V by 2 bases; bases with no gene match: 3. Study-wide results and caveats: F measure grouped same-batch samples tightly together. Diversity measured as normalized Chao1 was significantly lower in multiple sclerosis patients than in controls. Patients showed TRBV5-6, TRBV5-1 and TRBV20-1 among four to six TRBV segments more frequent than in controls.

On this clonotype itself: Its antigen remains unidentified.

Every TCR beta cDNA library bore unique molecular identifiers. The source material, roughly 0.85 to 10 million T cells, gave rise to about 520,000 cDNA molecules. TCRdb analysed the PCR reads with MiXCR anew, one entry per CDR3 protein. The sample contains fewer than 850,000 distinct CDR3 sequences, roughly 46% of which appear only once. The sequenced sample was blood. The genes are TRBV4-2 and TRBJ1-5; the match to TRBD1 covers 8 bases. The TCR comes from a girl under 18 with multiple sclerosis. The chain's CDR3 is CASSQSDRDNQPQHF. The CDR3 region has the DNA TGTGCCAGCAGCCAATCGGACAGGGACAATCAGCCCCAGCATTTT.